Shown below are 17 T cell receptor beta chains from a single sample sequenced in a study of blood T cell repertoires in COVID-19. Libraries were prepared by immunoSEQ multiplex PCR; TCRdb keeps only in-frame clonotypes and omits some of them. The sample has some 130,000 clones; about 89% are singletons. The sequencing sample was made of peripheral blood. These receptors came from a woman in her sixties or seventies with COVID-19, enrolled during active disease.

The rearrangement joins TRBV4-2 to TRBJ2-3, with D maybe TRBD2 (7 bases). There are 17 residues in the CDR3. Trimming stripped 1 base from V and 1 base from J, with 15 bases between. CDR1 LGHNA and CDR2 YNFKEQ come from the germline V gene. CDR3 nucleotides: TGTGCCAGCAGCCAAGGCTTTAGGGGGGGCGGCACAGATACGCAGTATTTT. This encodes CASSQGFRGGGTDTQYF.

V usage is TRBV5-1 and J usage is TRBJ2-1, with a possible D match to TRBD1 (5 bases). This CDR3 has 15 amino acids. Germline assignment: CDR1 SGHRS and CDR2 YFSETQ. V was shortened by 1 base and J by 5 bases, with 13 bases between the two germline ends. This chain's CDR3 is CASSLRAGQNNEQFF. CDR3 nucleotides: TGCGCCAGCAGCTTGAGGGCAGGGCAGAACAATGAGCAGTTCTTC.

This sequence joins TRBV5-6 and TRBJ1-1; D is perhaps TRBD1 (5 bases). Trimming pared 3 bases from V and 5 bases from J, leaving 20 bases between. CDR3 size: 16 residues. CDR1 and CDR2 from the germline V gene are SGHDT and YYEEEE. CDR3 sequence reads: CASSWQGLYGRTEAFF. The CDR3 DNA is TGTGCCAGCAGCTGGCAGGGTCTTTATGGACGGACTGAAGCTTTCTTT.

The chain combines TRBV4-1 with TRBJ2-7, with D possibly matching TRBD1 (6 bases). V lost 0 bases and J lost 3, with 12 bases in between. The germline V gene encodes CDR1 MGHRA and CDR2 YSYEKL. The CDR3 extends over 15 amino acids. The CDR3 region has the DNA TGCGCCAGCAGCCAAGATACAACAGGGAACTACGAGCAGTACTTC. Protein sequence: CASSQDTTGNYEQYF.

The rearrangement links TRBV27 to TRBJ2-1; possible D gene TRBD1, 5 bases. Germline CDR1 reads MNHEY; CDR2 reads SMNVEV (reference sequence). With 6 bases removed from V and 6 bases from J, the gap between germline ends came to 24 bases. There are 17 residues in the CDR3. CDR3 nucleotide sequence: TGTGCCAGCAGCCTTAAGGGCAGGGTACCGCCTCGCAATGAGCAGTTCTTC. It is translated as CASSLKGRVPPRNEQFF.

V usage is TRBV25-1 and J usage is TRBJ1-5; D might be TRBD1 (6 bases). The CDR3 extends over 14 amino acids. The V and J ends lost 5 bases and 9 bases respectively, with 17 bases between them. Germline V gene sequence: CDR1 MGHDK, CDR2 SYGVNS. CDR3: CASSPWGGHGPQHF. CDR3 sequence (DNA): TGTGCCAGCAGTCCCTGGGGGGGGCATGGGCCCCAGCATTTT.

The chain combines TRBV5-5 with TRBJ1-2, with TRBD1 matching over 8 bases. There are 15 residues in the CDR3. CDR1 and CDR2 (germline): SGHKS, YYEKEE (reference sequence). J was trimmed by 5 bases and V by 3 bases; bases with no gene match: 9. CDR3 protein: CASSYTGGGGYGYTF. In DNA, the CDR3 is TGTGCCAGCAGCTATACAGGGGGAGGAGGGTATGGCTACACCTTC. Drawing the rest from reference TRBV5-5 and TRBJ1-2, the complete variable domain is DAGVTQSPTHLIKTRGQQVTLRCSPISGHKSVSWYQQVLGQGPQFIFQYYEKEERGRGNFPDRFSARQFPNYSSELNVNALLLGDSALYLCASSYTGGGGYGYTFGSGTRLTVV.

The genes are TRBV15 and TRBJ1-1; no reliable D call. This CDR3 has 18 residues. The V gene's germline CDR1 is LNHNV and CDR2 YYDKDF (reference sequence). V was cut by 1 base and J by 2 bases, with 20 bases left in between. The CDR3 DNA reads TGTGCCACCAGCAGAGTCCGCATATCGGAACAGCAAAACACTGAAGCTTTCTTT. Protein sequence: CATSRVRISEQQNTEAFF.

Only one count was recorded for this clone. V gene TRBV19 combines with J gene TRBJ1-4, with D perhaps TRBD1 (6 bases). The CDR3 has 15 amino acids. Trimming shortened V by 6 bases and J by 6 bases, and 17 bases separated the two germline ends. The germline V gene has CDR1 LNHDA and CDR2 SQIVND (reference sequence). CDR3 protein: CASRIMLGADEKLFF. The CDR3 DNA sequence: TGTGCCAGTAGGATCATGTTGGGGGCTGATGAAAAACTGTTTTTT.

The J gene is TRBJ1-1, the V gene TRBV5-6; no clear D gene. This CDR3 has 13 amino acids. The germline V and J ends were trimmed by 0 bases and 2 bases, with 5 bases remaining between them. Germline lookup yields CDR1 SGHDT and CDR2 YYEEEE. CDR3 loop: CASSLVRNTEAFF. The CDR3 region has the DNA TGTGCCAGCAGCTTGGTGAGAAACACTGAAGCTTTCTTT.

V usage is TRBV18 and J usage is TRBJ1-4; D possibly corresponds to TRBD1 (6 bases). Trimming took off 2 bases at V and 7 bases at J, with 8 bases between the two ends. This CDR3 contains 13 residues. Per the germline V gene, CDR1 is KGHSH and CDR2 is LQKENI. In nucleotides, the CDR3 is TGTGCCAGCTCACCAGGGGGCTCTGAAAAACTGTTTTTT. Its translation is CASSPGGSEKLFF.

The V gene is TRBV30, the J gene TRBJ1-1, with D hard to call. The CDR3 is made up of 13 amino acids. Germline CDR1 and CDR2: GTSNPN and SVGIG (reference sequence). V shed 2 bases and J shed 4 bases, with 11 bases lying between them. The CDR3 DNA sequence: TGTGCCTGGAGTCATACCCGGGGCACTGAAGCTTTCTTT. Protein sequence: CAWSHTRGTEAFF.

The chain couples TRBV20-1 to TRBJ1-4, with unresolved D. The CDR3 length is 13 residues. The germline V and J ends were trimmed by 3 bases and 6 bases, with 11 bases remaining between them. The germline V gene has CDR1 DFQATT and CDR2 SNEGSKA (reference sequence). The CDR3 sequence: CSASQQSDEKLFF. CDR3 nucleotides: TGCAGTGCTAGTCAACAGTCTGATGAAAAACTGTTTTTT.

The chain joins TRBV28 to TRBJ2-7; no definite D call. The CDR3 spans 15 residues. The V and J ends lost 7 bases and 5 bases respectively, with 21 bases between them. Germline-derived CDR1 and CDR2 are MDHEN and SYDVKM. The CDR3 spells CASNRLPGEFDEQYF. CDR3 bases: TGTGCCAGCAATCGGTTGCCCGGAGAATTCGACGAGCAGTACTTC.

This chain joins TRBV6-1 and TRBJ2-7; the D is unclear. The CDR3 is made up of 14 amino acids. Deletions cut 10 bases from V and 6 bases from J, with 22 bases between. In germline, CDR1 is MNHNS, CDR2 SASEGT. The DNA of the CDR3 is TGTGCCACCCATCCCAGCGAACGTTTCCGCGAGCAGTACTTC. Its protein is CATHPSERFREQYF.

In this sample, this clone turned up once. This chain uses TRBV6-6 with TRBJ1-5; D not certain. Trimming shortened V by 6 bases and J by 6 bases, and 18 bases separated the two germline ends. The germline gives CDR1 MNHNY, CDR2 SVGAGI (reference sequence). The CDR3 consists of 15 residues. The CDR3 coding sequence is TGTGCCAGCAGCCCCGGTTTAGAATCCGGTCAGCCCCAGCATTTT. This encodes CASSPGLESGQPQHF.

The J gene is TRBJ2-1, the V gene TRBV5-1; 13 bases are shared with TRBD2. CDR1 and CDR2 from the germline V gene are SGHRS and YFSETQ. The CDR3 is made up of 16 amino acids. V shed 4 bases, J shed 7 bases, and the junction held 8 bases outside the gene matches. Here the CDR3 reads CASSISGLAGLNEQFF. CDR3 DNA sequence: TGCGCCAGCAGCATCTCGGGACTAGCGGGGTTGAATGAGCAGTTCTTC.